A single TCR beta chain is shown here with its context. This clonotype was seen ten or more times. It has no known antigen specificity. No much larger clone exists at a distance of one base, and base qualities are not known. The data are from a study of early T cells in non-severe SARS-CoV-2 infection (dated by TCRdb to the early 2020s). At the level of the whole study: Because TCR sequencing was done on bulk RNA from unsorted whole blood, the alpha and beta chains could not be paired. What the research found in general, with its limitations: VDJdb matching was skewed toward anti-spike CD8 responses and likely underestimated virus-specific expansions by missing private and CD4 specificities.

Set within a cohort of healthcare workers in London, UK, this nested case-control study involved weekly PCR testing of nasopharyngeal swabs along with blood sampling. Between 23 and 31 March 2020, the week of the UK lockdown, healthcare workers were enrolled and then followed up weekly for as long as 16 weeks. The library was generated by 5' RACE. Instrument on record: NextSeq 500. To correct for sequencing error and PCR bias, the TCR library protocol tagged individual cDNA molecules with unique molecular identifiers. Both TCR alpha and beta chains were sequenced, and tight co-correlation was observed between alpha and beta sequence abundances in each sample. The paper's data handling went like this. V gene, J gene and CDR3 annotation of TCR sequences was performed with Decombinator V4. Expanded TCRs were defined as changing significantly between any two time points under a Poisson model with p below 0.0001. TCR abundances were normalised to the total number of TCRs sequenced in each sample and reported as counts per million. TRAV1-2 paired with TRAJ12, TRAJ20 or TRAJ33 defined MAIT TCRs, while TRAV10 paired with TRAJ18 defined iNKT TCRs. A search of VDJdb, accessed on 1 November 2021, was run for TCRs annotated to CMV, EBV and SARS-CoV-2, with TCRs annotated for multiple antigens excluded. TCRdb reworked the public reads: Q25 trimming with fastp, MiXCR clone assembly, productive beta chains retained. Each CDR3 protein appears once, grouped with its most common genes and DNA. The V and J calls come from TCRdb's annotation, not from the publication. The sample yields 70,000 or so distinct CDR3 sequences; more than 9% were counted once. Over 1.5% of the sample is in the top ten clones.

The CDR3 runs 14 amino acids, cysteine and phenylalanine included. Only the CDR3 portion is preserved as DNA: 42 bases, with reading frame beginning at the first base. V lost 3 bases and J lost 0 bases; the stretch between them is 9 bases long. Taken from the germline V gene (reference sequence), the CDR1 and CDR2 loops are LGHDT and YNNKEL. Material: whole blood. Here the chain combines TRBV3-1 and TRBJ2-7; the D gene is possibly TRBD1, with 5 bases matching. The source of this sequence is an adult who was a healthcare worker with PCR-confirmed SARS-CoV-2 infection or an uninfected control (not recorded which). At the DNA level, the sequence is TGTGCCAGCAGCCAGGTGGACACCTCCTACGAGCAGTACTTC. It translates to CASSQVDTSYEQYF.